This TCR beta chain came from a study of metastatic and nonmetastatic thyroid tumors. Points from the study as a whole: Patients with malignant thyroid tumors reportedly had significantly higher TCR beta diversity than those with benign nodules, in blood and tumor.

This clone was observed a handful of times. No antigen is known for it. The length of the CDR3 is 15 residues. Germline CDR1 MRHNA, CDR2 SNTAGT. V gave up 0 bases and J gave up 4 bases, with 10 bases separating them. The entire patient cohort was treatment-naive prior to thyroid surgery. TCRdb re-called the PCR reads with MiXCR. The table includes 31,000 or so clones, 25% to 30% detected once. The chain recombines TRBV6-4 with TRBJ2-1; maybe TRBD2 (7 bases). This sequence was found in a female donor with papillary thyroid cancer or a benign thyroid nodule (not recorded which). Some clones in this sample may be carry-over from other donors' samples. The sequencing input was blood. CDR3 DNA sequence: TGTGCCAGCAGTGACTCGGAGGGGGGGTACAATGAGCAGTTCTTC. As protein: CASSDSEGGYNEQFF.